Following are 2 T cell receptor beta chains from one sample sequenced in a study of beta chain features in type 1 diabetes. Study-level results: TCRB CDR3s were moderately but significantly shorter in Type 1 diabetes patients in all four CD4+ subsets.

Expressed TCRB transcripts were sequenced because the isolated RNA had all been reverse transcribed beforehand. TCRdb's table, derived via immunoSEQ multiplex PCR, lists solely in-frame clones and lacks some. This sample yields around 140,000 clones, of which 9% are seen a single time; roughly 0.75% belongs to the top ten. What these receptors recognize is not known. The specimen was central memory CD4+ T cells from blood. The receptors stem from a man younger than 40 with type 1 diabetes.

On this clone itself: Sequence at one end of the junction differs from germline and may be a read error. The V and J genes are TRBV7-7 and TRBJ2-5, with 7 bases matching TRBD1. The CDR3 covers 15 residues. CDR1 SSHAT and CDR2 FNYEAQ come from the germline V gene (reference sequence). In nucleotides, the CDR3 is TGTGCTAGCAGCTCTACCCGACAGGGATCGGAGACCCAGTACTTC. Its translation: CASSSTRQGSETQYF.

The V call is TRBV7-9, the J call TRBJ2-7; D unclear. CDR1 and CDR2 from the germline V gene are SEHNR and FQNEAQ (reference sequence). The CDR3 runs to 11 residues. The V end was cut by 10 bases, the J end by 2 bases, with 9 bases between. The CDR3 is CATETAYEQYF. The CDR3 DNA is TGTGCCACCGAAACAGCCTACGAGCAGTACTTC.